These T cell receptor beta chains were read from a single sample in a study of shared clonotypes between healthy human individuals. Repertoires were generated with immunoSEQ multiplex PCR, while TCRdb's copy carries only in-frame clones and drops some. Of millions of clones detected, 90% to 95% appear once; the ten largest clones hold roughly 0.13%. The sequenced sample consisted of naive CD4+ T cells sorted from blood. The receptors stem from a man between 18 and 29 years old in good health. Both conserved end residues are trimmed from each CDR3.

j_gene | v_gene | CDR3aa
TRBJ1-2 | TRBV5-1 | ASSRERDGSNYGYT
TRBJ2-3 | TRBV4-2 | ASSQDPSGGSTDTQY
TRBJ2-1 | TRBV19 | ASSTSGGSYNEQF
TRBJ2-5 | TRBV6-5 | ASRPQGMETQY
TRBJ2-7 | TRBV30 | AWNGGRSSYEQY
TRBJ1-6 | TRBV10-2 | ASSGEGGRYSPLH
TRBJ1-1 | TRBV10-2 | ATQQAGGNMNTEAF
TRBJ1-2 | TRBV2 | ASSWEIDYGYT
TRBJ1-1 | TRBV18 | ASSPGGRAF
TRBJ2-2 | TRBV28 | ASSYATGTGNTGELF
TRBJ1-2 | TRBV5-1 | ASSLAAGVGYGYT
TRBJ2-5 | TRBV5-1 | ASSTGTGVQETQY
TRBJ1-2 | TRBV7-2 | ASSSRQINYGYT
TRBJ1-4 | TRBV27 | ASTRSSGLTNEKLF
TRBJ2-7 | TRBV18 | ASSKGVDRATYEQY
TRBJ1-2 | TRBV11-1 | ASSPTDRNYGYT